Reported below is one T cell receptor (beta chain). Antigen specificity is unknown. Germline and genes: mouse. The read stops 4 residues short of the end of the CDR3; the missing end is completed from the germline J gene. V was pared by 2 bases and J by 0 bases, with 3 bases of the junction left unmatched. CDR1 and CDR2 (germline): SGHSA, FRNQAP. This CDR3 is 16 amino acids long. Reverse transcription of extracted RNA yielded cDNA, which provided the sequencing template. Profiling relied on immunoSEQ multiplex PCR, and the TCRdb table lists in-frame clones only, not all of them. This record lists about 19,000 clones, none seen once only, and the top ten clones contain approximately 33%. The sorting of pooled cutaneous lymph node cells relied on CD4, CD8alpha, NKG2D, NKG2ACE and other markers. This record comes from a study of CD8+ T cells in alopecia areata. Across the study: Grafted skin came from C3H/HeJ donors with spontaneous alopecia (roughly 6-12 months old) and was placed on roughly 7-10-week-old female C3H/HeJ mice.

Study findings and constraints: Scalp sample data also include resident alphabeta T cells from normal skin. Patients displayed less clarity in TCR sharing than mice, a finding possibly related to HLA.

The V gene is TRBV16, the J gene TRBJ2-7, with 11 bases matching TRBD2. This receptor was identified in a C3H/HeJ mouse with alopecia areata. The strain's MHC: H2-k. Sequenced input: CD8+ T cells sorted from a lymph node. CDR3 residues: CASSLPGLGVSYEQYF. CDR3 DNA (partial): TGTGCAAGCAGCTTACCGGGACTGGGGGTCTCCTAT.